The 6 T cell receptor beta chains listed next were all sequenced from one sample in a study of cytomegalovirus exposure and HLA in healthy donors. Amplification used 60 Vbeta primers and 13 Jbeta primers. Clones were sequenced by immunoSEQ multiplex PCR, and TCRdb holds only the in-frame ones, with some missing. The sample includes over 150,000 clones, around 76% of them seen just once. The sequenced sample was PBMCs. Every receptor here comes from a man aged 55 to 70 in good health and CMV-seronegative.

The CDR3 DNA is TGTGCCTGGAGTGTTCGAGACGAGCAGTACTTC. It encodes CAWSVRDEQYF. The chain uses TRBV30 and TRBJ2-7; D call uncertain. V lost 0 bases and J lost 5, with 5 bases in between. CDR3 length: 11 residues. The germline gives CDR1 GTSNPN, CDR2 SVGIG (reference sequence).

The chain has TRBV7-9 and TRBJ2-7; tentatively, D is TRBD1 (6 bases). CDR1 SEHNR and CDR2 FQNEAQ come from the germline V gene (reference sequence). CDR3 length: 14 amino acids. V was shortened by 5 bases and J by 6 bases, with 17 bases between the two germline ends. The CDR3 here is CASSPADRSGEQYF. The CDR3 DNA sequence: TGTGCCAGCAGCCCGGCTGACAGGTCGGGCGAGCAGTACTTC.

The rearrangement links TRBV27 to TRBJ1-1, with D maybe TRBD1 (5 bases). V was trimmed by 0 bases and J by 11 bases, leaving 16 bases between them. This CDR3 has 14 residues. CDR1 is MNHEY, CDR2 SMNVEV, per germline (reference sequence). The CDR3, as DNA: TGTGCCAGCAGTTTATCGTTTGGTGCAGGGCTGGCTTTCTTT. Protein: CASSLSFGAGLAFF.

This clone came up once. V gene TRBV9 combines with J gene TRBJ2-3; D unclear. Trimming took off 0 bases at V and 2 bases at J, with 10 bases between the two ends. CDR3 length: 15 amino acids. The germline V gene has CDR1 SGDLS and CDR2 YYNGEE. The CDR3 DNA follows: TGTGCCAGCAGCGTAGGCCTAGTGGACACAGATACGCAGTATTTT. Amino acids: CASSVGLVDTDTQYF.

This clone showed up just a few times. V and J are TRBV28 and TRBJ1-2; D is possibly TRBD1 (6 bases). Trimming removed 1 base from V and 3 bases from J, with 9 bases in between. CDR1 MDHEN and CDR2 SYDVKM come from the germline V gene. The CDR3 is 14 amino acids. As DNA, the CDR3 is TGTGCCAGCAGTTTATTGACAGGCGACTATGGCTACACCTTC. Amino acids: CASSLLTGDYGYTF.

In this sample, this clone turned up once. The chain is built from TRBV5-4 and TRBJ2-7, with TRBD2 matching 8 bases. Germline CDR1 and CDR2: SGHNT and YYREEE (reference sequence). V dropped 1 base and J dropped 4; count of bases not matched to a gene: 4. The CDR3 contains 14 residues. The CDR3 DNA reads TGTGCCAGCAGCTTGTCAGCGGGAGAGTACGAGCAGTACTTC. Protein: CASSLSAGEYEQYF.